These T cell receptor beta chains were read from a single sample in a study of cytomegalovirus exposure and HLA in healthy donors. Clones were read by immunoSEQ multiplex PCR, and TCRdb kept only the in-frame ones, dropping some. Here the sample spans fewer than 150,000 clones, around 75% being singletons. Sequenced material: PBMCs. Every receptor here comes from a man between 35 and 55 years old in good health and CMV-seronegative. Both conserved end residues are part of each CDR3. The size entry is marked missing in some rows and otherwise reads once, few, many or a size class.

TRBJ2-2	TRBV19	NA	15	CASSMRQGAHGELFF
TRBJ1-6	TRBV19	once	14	CASRLGTEDSPLHF
TRBJ2-1	TRBV2	NA	21	CASRIPGGTSGLDRSYNEQFF
TRBJ2-7	TRBV5-1	NA	14	CASSLPGVHYEQYF
TRBJ2-2	TRBV6-5	NA	15	CASSYSPAGTGELFF
TRBJ2-7	TRBV7-9	NA	17	CASSSLWGEAVSYEQYF
TRBJ1-1	TRBV2	few	12	CASRRDMPEAFF
TRBJ2-7	TRBV9	NA	15	CASSPGQAANYEQYF
TRBJ2-5	TRBV25-1	NA	15	CASSEITVVEETQYF
TRBJ2-2	TRBV28	NA	16	CASRPSGTGLTGELFF
TRBJ2-7	TRBV9	NA	15	CASSVDGQGAYEQYF
TRBJ1-4	TRBV9	NA	15	CASSVGGHGNEKLFF
TRBJ2-3	TRBV2	NA	13	CASNAENTDTQYF
TRBJ1-2	TRBV4-1	NA	13	CASSQVGVAGYTF
TRBJ2-5	TRBV11-2	NA	15	CASSLGQTYQETQYF
TRBJ1-1	TRBV10-3	NA	18	CAISESPPGRGEGAEAFF
TRBJ2-7	TRBV30	few	15	CAWSVKREVLYEQYF
TRBJ2-7	TRBV7-9	NA	14	CASSYLQGGYEQYF
TRBJ2-7	TRBV15	once	15	CATSRATGADYEQYF
TRBJ2-2	TRBV5-1	NA	16	CASRLRRLGAAGELFF
TRBJ1-2	TRBV9	NA	13	CASSVVLNYGYTF
TRBJ1-1	TRBV9	few	12	CASSPRTGEAFF
TRBJ1-2	TRBV5-4	NA	12	CASSTVPYGYTF
TRBJ2-2	TRBV9	few	13	CASSVQGAGELFF
TRBJ1-2	TRBV11-1	NA	13	CASSHWTGDGYTF
TRBJ1-4	TRBV7-2	few	14	CASSTRTGDEKLFF
TRBJ1-2	TRBV6-1	few	13	CASRPRDWGGYTF
TRBJ1-3	TRBV5-6	NA	14	CASSRQGFGNTIYF
TRBJ2-1	TRBV11-3	NA	18	CASSPRGSGGGSYNEQFF
TRBJ1-5	TRBV19	NA	13	CASSSQRNQPQHF
TRBJ2-3	TRBV11-3	NA	12	CASSSIADTQYF
TRBJ1-2	TRBV28	NA	12	CASSLTDNGYTF